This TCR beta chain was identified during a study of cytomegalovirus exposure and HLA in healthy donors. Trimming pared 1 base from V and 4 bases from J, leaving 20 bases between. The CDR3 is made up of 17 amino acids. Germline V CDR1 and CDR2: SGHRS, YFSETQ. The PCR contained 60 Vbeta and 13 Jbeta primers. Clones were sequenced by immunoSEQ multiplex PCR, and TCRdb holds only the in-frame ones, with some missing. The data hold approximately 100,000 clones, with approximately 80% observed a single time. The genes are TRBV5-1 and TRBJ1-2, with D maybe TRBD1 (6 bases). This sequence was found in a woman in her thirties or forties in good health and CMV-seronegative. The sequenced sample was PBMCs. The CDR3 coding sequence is TGCGCCAGCAGCTTGTCCCCCAAGGGGCAGGGGCTCTATGGCTACACCTTC. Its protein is CASSLSPKGQGLYGYTF.